These T cell receptor beta chains were read from a single sample in a study of shared clonotypes between healthy human individuals. The table came from immunoSEQ multiplex PCR; TCRdb's copy has only in-frame clones and leaves some out. The data show under 600,000 clones, with roughly 95% seen just once and about 0.059% held by the top ten. The sequenced material came from naive CD4+ T cells sorted from blood. The origin of the receptors is a woman in her thirties in good health. CDR3s include the opening cysteine and the closing phenylalanine or tryptophan. D genes are given only for firm matches. Size is stated for part of the rows, as once, few or many counts, or as a class when the clone is expanded.

V gene: TRBV10-2
D gene: TRBD2
J gene: TRBJ2-1
clone size: NA
CDR3 DNA: TGCGCCACCGGAAGTCGGGAGGGAGGCTCCTACAATGAGCAGTTCTTC
CDR3 protein: CATGSREGGSYNEQFF

V gene: TRBV11-2
D gene: TRBD2
J gene: TRBJ2-2
clone size: NA
CDR3 DNA: TGTGCCAGCAGCTTAGATTCGAGACTAGCGGGACAGGCCGGGGAGCTGTTTTTT
CDR3 protein: CASSLDSRLAGQAGELFF

V gene: TRBV6-5
D gene: NA
J gene: TRBJ1-2
clone size: once
CDR3 DNA: TGTGCCAGCAGTTACTCGAGATTTGGCACCCCGCTTTTAGCCTTC
CDR3 protein: CASSYSRFGTPLLAF

V gene: TRBV7-3
D gene: TRBD1
J gene: TRBJ1-1
clone size: NA
CDR3 DNA: TGTGCCAGCAGCTTAGGACAGGGTGAAGCTTTCTTT
CDR3 protein: CASSLGQGEAFF

V gene: TRBV5-6
D gene: TRBD2
J gene: TRBJ2-7
clone size: NA
CDR3 DNA: TGTGCCAGCAGGCTGAGGACTAGCGGGTTCTACGAGCAGTACTTC
CDR3 protein: CASRLRTSGFYEQYF

V gene: TRBV7-6
D gene: NA
J gene: TRBJ2-3
clone size: NA
CDR3 DNA: TGTGCCAGCACCCAAAGACCTCGGGGACTTAATACGCAGTATTTT
CDR3 protein: CASTQRPRGLNTQYF

V gene: TRBV2
D gene: TRBD1
J gene: TRBJ2-7
clone size: NA
CDR3 DNA: TGTGCCAGCAGGTTGACAGGGGCCACCTACGAGCAGTACTTC
CDR3 protein: CASRLTGATYEQYF

V gene: TRBV7-9
D gene: NA
J gene: TRBJ2-7
clone size: NA
CDR3 DNA: TGTGCCAGCAGCCCAGACATACCCCCTTACGAGCAGTACTTC
CDR3 protein: CASSPDIPPYEQYF

V gene: TRBV7-9
D gene: NA
J gene: TRBJ2-3
clone size: NA
CDR3 DNA: TGTGCCAGCAGCTTAGTAGATACGCAGTATTTT
CDR3 protein: CASSLVDTQYF

V gene: TRBV4-2
D gene: TRBD2
J gene: TRBJ2-7
clone size: once
CDR3 DNA: TGTGCCAGCAGCCAATTCGTTGGTCGCGGGAGAACGGACTACGAGCAGTACTTC
CDR3 protein: CASSQFVGRGRTDYEQYF

V gene: TRBV6-6
D gene: NA
J gene: TRBJ1-5
clone size: NA
CDR3 DNA: TGTGCCAGCAGTTCAATATATAGCAATCAGCCCCAGCATTTT
CDR3 protein: CASSSIYSNQPQHF

V gene: TRBV7-3
D gene: NA
J gene: TRBJ2-5
clone size: NA
CDR3 DNA: TGTGCCAGCAGCTCTACTCCTTCGGTTAGCCAAGAGACCCAGTACTTC
CDR3 protein: CASSSTPSVSQETQYF

V gene: TRBV6-1
D gene: NA
J gene: TRBJ2-7
clone size: NA
CDR3 DNA: TGTGCCAGTAAACAAGCGAGCTCCTACGAGCAGTACTTC
CDR3 protein: CASKQASSYEQYF

V gene: TRBV14
D gene: NA
J gene: TRBJ2-3
clone size: NA
CDR3 DNA: TGTGCCAGCAGCCCCCGGGACATTAGCACAGATACGCAGTATTTT
CDR3 protein: CASSPRDISTDTQYF

V gene: TRBV19
D gene: TRBD1
J gene: TRBJ2-6
clone size: NA
CDR3 DNA: TGTGCCAGTAGTCCCCGGGACAGGGGTTCGGGGGCCAACGTCCTGACTTTC
CDR3 protein: CASSPRDRGSGANVLTF

V gene: TRBV10-3
D gene: TRBD2
J gene: TRBJ2-1
clone size: NA
CDR3 DNA: TGTGCCATCAGTACTAGCGAGTACAATGAGCAGTTCTTC
CDR3 protein: CAISTSEYNEQFF

V gene: TRBV29-1
D gene: NA
J gene: TRBJ2-2
clone size: NA
CDR3 DNA: TGCAGCGTTGTGGTCAGGGGGAACACCGGGGAGCTGTTTTTT
CDR3 protein: CSVVVRGNTGELFF

V gene: TRBV5-1
D gene: TRBD1
J gene: TRBJ2-7
clone size: NA
CDR3 DNA: TGCGCCAGCAGCTACGCGGGACAGGGACCCTACGAGCAGTACTTC
CDR3 protein: CASSYAGQGPYEQYF

V gene: TRBV10-3
D gene: NA
J gene: TRBJ2-5
clone size: once
CDR3 DNA: TGTGCCATCAGTGACTTCGGTGGTGGGCAGTACTTC
CDR3 protein: CAISDFGGGQYF

V gene: TRBV11-2
D gene: NA
J gene: TRBJ1-1
clone size: NA
CDR3 DNA: TGTGCCAGCAGCTTGACTACCCTGAACACTGAAGCTTTCTTT
CDR3 protein: CASSLTTLNTEAFF

V gene: TRBV18
D gene: NA
J gene: TRBJ2-1
clone size: NA
CDR3 DNA: TGTGCCAGCTCAGCCTGGTTGAGAGGATACAATGAGCAGTTCTTC
CDR3 protein: CASSAWLRGYNEQFF

V gene: TRBV7-8
D gene: NA
J gene: TRBJ1-6
clone size: NA
CDR3 DNA: TGTGCCAGCAGCGTAAGCCCCTTGTCGGGTTCACCCCTCCACTTT
CDR3 protein: CASSVSPLSGSPLHF

V gene: TRBV19
D gene: NA
J gene: TRBJ1-5
clone size: NA
CDR3 DNA: TGTGCCACTCACCAAGGACAGTCAATAGGTCAGCCCCAGCATTTT
CDR3 protein: CATHQGQSIGQPQHF

V gene: TRBV28
D gene: NA
J gene: TRBJ2-5
clone size: NA
CDR3 DNA: TGTGCCAGCTCGTTAATGGAGACCCAGTACTTC
CDR3 protein: CASSLMETQYF

V gene: TRBV28
D gene: NA
J gene: TRBJ2-5
clone size: NA
CDR3 DNA: TGTGCCAGCAGTCGGGGACTTTTAGAGACCCAGTACTTC
CDR3 protein: CASSRGLLETQYF

V gene: TRBV28
D gene: NA
J gene: TRBJ2-4
clone size: NA
CDR3 DNA: TGTGCCAGCAGTTCTGACGGAGTAGCCAAAAACATTCAGTACTTC
CDR3 protein: CASSSDGVAKNIQYF

V gene: TRBV28
D gene: TRBD1
J gene: TRBJ1-1
clone size: NA
CDR3 DNA: TGTGCCAGCAGTTTATCAGGGGGCGCTGAAGCTTTCTTT
CDR3 protein: CASSLSGGAEAFF

V gene: TRBV4-1
D gene: TRBD2
J gene: TRBJ2-3
clone size: NA
CDR3 DNA: TGCGCCAGCAGCCACCCCACGGGGCGCGGGAGGGTGAGCACAGATACGCAGTATTTT
CDR3 protein: CASSHPTGRGRVSTDTQYF

V gene: TRBV11-1
D gene: NA
J gene: TRBJ2-1
clone size: few
CDR3 DNA: TGTGCCAGCAGCGCCACGTGGGGCTATGAGCAGTTCTTC
CDR3 protein: CASSATWGYEQFF

V gene: TRBV10-3
D gene: TRBD2
J gene: TRBJ2-2
clone size: NA
CDR3 DNA: TGTGCCATCAGTGAGGTCCCTACGGGGGGGACCGGGGAGCTGTTTTTT
CDR3 protein: CAISEVPTGGTGELFF